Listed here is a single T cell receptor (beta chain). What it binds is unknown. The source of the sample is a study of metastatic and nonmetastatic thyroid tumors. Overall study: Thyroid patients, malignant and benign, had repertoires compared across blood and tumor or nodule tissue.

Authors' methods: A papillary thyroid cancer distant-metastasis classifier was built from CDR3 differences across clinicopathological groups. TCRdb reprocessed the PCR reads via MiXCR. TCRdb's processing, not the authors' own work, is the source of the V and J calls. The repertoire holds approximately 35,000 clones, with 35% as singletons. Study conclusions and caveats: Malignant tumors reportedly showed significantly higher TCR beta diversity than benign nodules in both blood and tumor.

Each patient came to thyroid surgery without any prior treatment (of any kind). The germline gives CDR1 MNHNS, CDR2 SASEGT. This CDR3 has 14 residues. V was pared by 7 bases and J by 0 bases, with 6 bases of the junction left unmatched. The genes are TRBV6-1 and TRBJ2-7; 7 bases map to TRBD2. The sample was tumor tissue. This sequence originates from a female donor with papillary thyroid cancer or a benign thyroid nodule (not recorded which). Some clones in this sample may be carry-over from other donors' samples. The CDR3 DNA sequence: TGTGCCAGCAAATCTGGGGGGGACTCCTACGAGCAGTACTTC. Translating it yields CASKSGGDSYEQYF.